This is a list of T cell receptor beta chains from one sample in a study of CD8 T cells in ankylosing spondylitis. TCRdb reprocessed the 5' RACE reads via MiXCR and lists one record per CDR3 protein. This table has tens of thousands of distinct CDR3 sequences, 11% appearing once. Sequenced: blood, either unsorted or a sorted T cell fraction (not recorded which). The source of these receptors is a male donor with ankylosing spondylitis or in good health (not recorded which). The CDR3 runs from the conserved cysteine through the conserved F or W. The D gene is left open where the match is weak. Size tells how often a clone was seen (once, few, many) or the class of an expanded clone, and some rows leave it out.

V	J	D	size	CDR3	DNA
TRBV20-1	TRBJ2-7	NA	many	CSASMDKPYEQYF	TGCAGTGCTAGTATGGACAAGCCCTACGAGCAGTACTTC
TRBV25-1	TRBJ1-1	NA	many	CASVQAGTEAFF	TGTGCCAGCGTACAGGCCGGGACTGAAGCTTTCTTT
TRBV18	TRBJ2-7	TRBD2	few	CASSPSGLAGYEQYF	TGTGCCAGCTCACCTTCGGGGCTAGCGGGGTACGAGCAGTACTTC
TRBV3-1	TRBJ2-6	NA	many	CASSRRGAGISGANVLTF	TGTGCCAGCAGCAGACGGGGTGCGGGGATCTCTGGGGCCAACGTCCTGACTTTC
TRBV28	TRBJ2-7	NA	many	CASSLSGVISYEQYF	TGTGCCAGCAGTTTATCCGGGGTTATCTCCTACGAGCAGTACTTC
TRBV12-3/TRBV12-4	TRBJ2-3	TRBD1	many	CASSFGTGGMTDTQYF	TGTGCCAGCAGTTTCGGGACAGGGGGCATGACAGATACGCAGTATTTT
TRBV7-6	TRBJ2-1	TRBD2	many	CASSLALSSGPDHEQFF	TGTGCCAGCAGCTTAGCGCTTTCTAGCGGTCCAGACCATGAGCAGTTCTTC
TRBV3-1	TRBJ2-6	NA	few	CASSQLLSGANVLTF	TGTGCCAGCAGCCAACTTCTCTCTGGGGCCAACGTCCTGACTTTC
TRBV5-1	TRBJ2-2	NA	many	CASSLTRFTGELFF	TGCGCCAGCAGCTTGACCAGGTTTACCGGGGAGCTGTTTTTT
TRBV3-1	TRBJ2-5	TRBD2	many	CASSTQRGFQETQYF	TGTGCCAGCAGCACTCAGCGGGGGTTCCAAGAGACCCAGTACTTC
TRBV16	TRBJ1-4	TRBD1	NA	CASSQGGQWNEKLFF	TGTGCCAGCAGCCAAGGGGGACAGTGGAATGAAAAACTGTTTTTT
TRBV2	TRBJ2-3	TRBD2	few	CASNYREGITTDTQYF	TGTGCCAGCAATTACCGGGAGGGGATTACCACAGATACGCAGTATTTT
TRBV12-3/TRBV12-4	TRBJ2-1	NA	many	CASSAASPRYNEQFF	TGTGCCAGCAGTGCCGCGTCCCCGCGGTACAATGAGCAGTTCTTC
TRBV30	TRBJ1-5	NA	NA	CAWRWTAQEPQHF	TGTGCCTGGAGGTGGACGGCGCAGGAGCCCCAGCATTTT
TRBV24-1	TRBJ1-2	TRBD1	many	CATSPRTGGGYGYTF	TGTGCCACCAGTCCGAGGACAGGGGGAGGTTATGGCTACACCTTC
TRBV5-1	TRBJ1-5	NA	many	CASSLQPGPKTQPQHF	TGCGCCAGCAGCTTACAACCGGGCCCAAAGACCCAGCCCCAGCATTTT
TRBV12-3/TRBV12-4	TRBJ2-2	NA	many	CASSWTSGDTGELFF	TGTGCCAGCAGTTGGACAAGTGGTGACACCGGGGAGCTGTTTTTT
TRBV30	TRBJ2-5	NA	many	CAWSVRRMEKTQYF	TGTGCCTGGAGTGTACGCCGTATGGAAAAGACCCAGTACTTC
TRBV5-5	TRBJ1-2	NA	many	CASSLVYWGSGYGYTF	TGTGCCAGCAGCTTGGTTTACTGGGGTTCGGGCTATGGCTACACCTTC
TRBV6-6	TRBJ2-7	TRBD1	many	CASRPGQTYEQYF	TGTGCCAGCAGGCCGGGACAGACCTACGAGCAGTACTTC
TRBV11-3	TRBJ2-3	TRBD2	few	CASSLQTSGGGDTQYF	TGTGCCAGCAGCCTACAGACTAGCGGGGGTGGAGATACGCAGTATTTT
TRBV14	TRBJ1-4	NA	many	CASSQRLGGLKSEKLFF	TGTGCCAGCAGCCAAAGGTTAGGCGGCCTCAAGAGCGAAAAACTGTTTTTT
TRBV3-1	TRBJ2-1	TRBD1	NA	CASSRRTGLNNEQFF	TGTGCCAGCAGCCGAAGGACAGGGCTCAACAATGAGCAGTTCTTC
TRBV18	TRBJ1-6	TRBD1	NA	CASSTQTGGPSSPLHF	TGTGCCAGCTCAACCCAGACAGGGGGTCCCTCTTCACCCCTCCACTTT
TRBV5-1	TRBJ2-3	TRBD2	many	CASKIAGGFSDTQYF	TGCGCCAGCAAGATAGCGGGGGGTTTTTCAGATACGCAGTATTTT
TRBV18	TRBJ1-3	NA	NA	CASSPGGTGNTIYF	TGTGCCAGCTCACCCGGGGGTACTGGAAACACCATATATTTT
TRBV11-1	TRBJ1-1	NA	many	CASSLGQGDVYVNTEAFF	TGTGCCAGCAGCTTAGGGCAGGGCGATGTGTATGTGAACACTGAAGCTTTCTTT
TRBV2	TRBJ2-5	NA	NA	CASSEVSRGETQYF	TGTGCCAGCAGTGAAGTGTCCAGGGGTGAGACCCAGTACTTC
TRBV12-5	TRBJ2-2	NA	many	CASGSTTNTGELFF	TGTGCTAGTGGTTCGACTACGAACACCGGGGAGCTGTTTTTT
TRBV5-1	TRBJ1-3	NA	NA	CASSLNSGNTIYF	TGCGCCAGCAGCCTGAACTCTGGAAACACCATATATTTT
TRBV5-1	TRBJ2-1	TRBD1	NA	CASSLGQGAHNEQFF	TGCGCCAGCAGCTTAGGACAGGGGGCCCACAATGAGCAGTTCTTC
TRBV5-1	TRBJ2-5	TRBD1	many	CASSLGQGRETQYF	TGCGCCAGCAGCTTGGGACAGGGCCGTGAGACCCAGTACTTC
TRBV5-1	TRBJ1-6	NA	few	CASSRGDGDSPLHF	TGCGCCAGCAGCCGCGGGGACGGGGATTCACCCCTCCACTTT
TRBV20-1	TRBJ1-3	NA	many	CSARAANQGLSSGNTIYF	TGCAGTGCTAGAGCAGCAAATCAGGGGTTGAGCTCTGGAAACACCATATATTTT
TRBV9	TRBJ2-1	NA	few	CASSVEADSYNEQFF	TGTGCCAGCAGCGTAGAGGCCGACTCCTACAATGAGCAGTTCTTC
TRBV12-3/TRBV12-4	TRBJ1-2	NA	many	CASRPGTWDGYTF	TGTGCCAGCAGACCTGGGACATGGGATGGCTACACCTTC
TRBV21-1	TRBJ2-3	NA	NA	CASSKASGQGTDTQYF	TGTGCCAGCAGCAAAGCGTCGGGACAGGGCACAGATACGCAGTATTTT
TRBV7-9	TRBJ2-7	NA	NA	CASSLTSGLNEQYF	TGTGCCAGCAGCTTAACGTCAGGTCTTAACGAGCAGTACTTC
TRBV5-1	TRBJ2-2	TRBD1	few	CASSSGQGTTGELFF	TGCGCCAGCAGCTCGGGACAGGGGACCACCGGGGAGCTGTTTTTT